This T cell receptor (beta chain) was recovered during a study of technical replicates of blood from a few donors. Assay used: immunoSEQ multiplex PCR; TCRdb lists only in-frame clones, some missing. The data hold around 81,000 clones, with over 75% observed a single time. The CDR3 is 16 residues long. Looked up from germline, CDR1 is SGHDT and CDR2 is YYEEEE. V was pared by 4 bases and J by 4 bases, with 8 bases of the junction left unmatched. J is TRBJ1-2 and V is TRBV5-6; 12 positions agree with TRBD1. This clonotype originated in a human donor in good health. Some clones in this sample may be carry-over from other donors' samples. The sample was PBMCs. The CDR3 nucleotides read TGTGCCAGCAGCCTCATCCGGGACAGGGGGCTCTATGGCTACACCTTC. This gives the protein CASSLIRDRGLYGYTF.